The clone carrying this T cell receptor (beta chain) was seen ten or more times. Its antigen is still unknown. The data were obtained in a study of T cell repertoires in cytomegalovirus infection. Overall study context: Public TCR beta signature analysis indicated the presence of both CMV infection and matching HLA type. The study's findings and limits: Carriers of CMV plus the relevant HLA were identified by cumulative public TCR beta family frequency. CMV-specific TCR beta clonotypes restricted by HLA-C were the ones dominating the ex vivo response.

The junction had 5 bases not matched to a gene; V was cut back by 5 bases and J by 7 bases. The CDR3 loop spans 14 amino acids. Via MiXCR, TCRdb re-called the reads, giving one row per CDR3 protein. The sample gives some 200,000 distinct CDR3 sequences, about a tenth of which show up once; about 4.6% is in the top ten. The rearrangement links TRBV12-3 or TRBV12-4 to TRBJ2-1; 10 bases match TRBD2. The receptor was isolated from a human donor in good health (CMV status not recorded). Some clones in this sample may be carry-over from other donors' samples. Sequenced: PBMCs. The CDR3: CASSQSGGANEQFF. CDR3 in DNA: TGTGCCAGCAGTCAGAGCGGGGGGGCGAATGAGCAGTTCTTC.